The 17 T cell receptor beta chains below were found in one sample sequenced in a study of blood T cell repertoires in COVID-19 (TCRdb year 2020). Library preparation used the immunoSEQ multiplex PCR assay. Entries here come from immuneACCESS through TCRdb and include only in-frame sequences with V and J called. Some clones fail to appear in such tables; in the studies checked, an unresolved V gene covers under half of the shortfall, and the cause of the remainder is unknown. The table for this sample lists 100,000 to 150,000 clones; approximately 90% of them were counted only once. Clones ranked in the top ten supply roughly 18% of the sample. Sequencing used peripheral blood. The origin of the receptors is a man in his fifties or sixties with active or convalescent COVID-19.

The chain joins TRBV11-2 to TRBJ1-1, with a possible D match to TRBD1 (5 bases). Trimming took off 1 base at V and 5 bases at J, with 11 bases between the two ends. The germline CDR1 and CDR2 sequences are SGHAT and FQNNGV. The CDR3 has 14 residues. This CDR3 is CASSLAWGGTEAFF. The CDR3 region has the DNA TGTGCCAGCAGCTTAGCGTGGGGGGGTACTGAAGCTTTCTTT.

The chain combines TRBV4-3 with TRBJ2-3; D unclear. This CDR3 region has 16 residues. Between the trimmed V and J ends, which lost 0 bases and 0 bases, there was a span of 10 bases. Germline V lookup: CDR1 LGHNA, CDR2 YSLEER. The CDR3 is CASSQEFARSTDTQYF. For the CDR3, the DNA is TGCGCCAGCAGCCAAGAATTTGCACGGAGCACAGATACGCAGTATTTT.

The chain couples TRBV6-5 to TRBJ1-2, with a tentative D call TRBD1 (5 bases). The germline V gene encodes CDR1 MNHEY and CDR2 SVGAGI. CDR3 length equals 14 residues. V was shortened by 0 bases and J by 6 bases, with 11 bases between the two germline ends. The chain's CDR3 is CASSYSTVEDGYTF. The DNA of the CDR3 is TGTGCCAGCAGTTACTCGACAGTAGAAGATGGCTACACCTTC.

V is TRBV30 and J is TRBJ2-5, with unresolved D. There are 13 residues in the CDR3. Germline lookup yields CDR1 GTSNPN and CDR2 SVGIG (reference sequence). V lost 0 bases and J 3 bases, leaving 8 bases between the germline ends. This CDR3 is CAWSVRREETQYF. For the CDR3, the DNA is TGTGCCTGGAGTGTTCGAAGAGAAGAGACCCAGTACTTC.

This sequence joins TRBV14 and TRBJ2-1; 9 bases are shared with TRBD1. The V gene's germline CDR1 is SGHDN and CDR2 FVKESK. The CDR3 runs 17 residues. The junction had 11 bases not matched to a gene; V was cut back by 2 bases and J by 6 bases. The CDR3 DNA reads TGTGCCAGCAGCCAACTTCCCGTGGGGACAGGGATCAATGAGCAGTTCTTC. This codes for CASSQLPVGTGINEQFF.

The genes are TRBV4-3 and TRBJ2-7; tentatively, D is TRBD1 (5 bases). The CDR3 is 15 amino acids. V lost 1 base, J lost 2 bases, and 12 bases lay in between. The V gene's germline CDR1 is LGHNA and CDR2 YSLEER. CDR3 nucleotide sequence: TGCGCCAGCAGCCAAGTCATAACAGGCCCCTACGAGCAGTACTTC. This codes for CASSQVITGPYEQYF.

This clone appeared a single time. The chain joins TRBV9 to TRBJ1-3; D unclear. Per germline, CDR1 SGDLS and CDR2 YYNGEE. The CDR3 consists of 16 residues. V lost 0 bases to trimming and J lost 3 bases, with 13 bases between them. CDR3 residues: CASSVDPGSDGNTIYF. CDR3 bases: TGTGCCAGCAGCGTAGATCCGGGATCTGATGGAAACACCATATATTTT. The whole variable domain, filled in from reference TRBV9 and TRBJ1-3, reads DSGVTQTPKHLITATGQRVTLRCSPRSGDLSVYWYQQSLDQGLQFLIQYYNGEERAKGNILERFSAQQFPDLHSELNLSSLELGDSALYFCASSVDPGSDGNTIYFGEGSWLTVV.

This rearrangement joins TRBV6-5 to TRBJ1-5; D is possibly TRBD1 (5 bases). The CDR3 is 13 residues long. Deletions cut 5 bases from V and 7 bases from J, with 12 bases between. Germline CDR1 and CDR2: MNHEY and SVGAGI. CDR3 DNA sequence: TGTGCCAGCAGTAGGCCCGGGGGGCAGCCCCAGCATTTT. Its protein is CASSRPGGQPQHF.

The chain has TRBV6-5 and TRBJ1-3; 9 bases line up with TRBD1. Trimming took 6 bases from V and 3 from J; bases not matched to a gene: 6. This CDR3 contains 15 residues. Germline loops: CDR1 MNHEY, CDR2 SVGAGI. The DNA for the CDR3 is TGTGCCAGCAGACAACAGGGGGCAGGTGGAAACACCATATATTTT. Amino acid sequence: CASRQQGAGGNTIYF.

V and J are TRBV7-9 and TRBJ2-1; TRBD2 aligns across 13 bases. CDR3 length equals 13 residues. Trimming removed 0 bases from V and 15 bases from J; junction bases left unmatched: 2. Germline values: CDR1 SEHNR, CDR2 FQNEAQ (reference sequence). The CDR3 sequence: CASSLAGLAGRFF. As DNA, the CDR3 is TGTGCCAGCAGCTTAGCGGGACTAGCGGGAAGGTTCTTC.

The chain carries TRBV2 and TRBJ2-1; 10 bases are a match to TRBD2. The CDR3 has 14 residues. CDR1 is SNHLY, CDR2 FYNNEI, per germline. With V trimmed by 7 bases and J by 6 bases, 6 bases remained unmatched. The DNA of the CDR3 is TGTGCCAGCAACCAACTAGCGGGAAGCAATGAGCAGTTCTTC. It is translated as CASNQLAGSNEQFF.

The chain joins TRBV2 to TRBJ2-7; D is undetermined. The CDR3 loop spans 12 amino acids. Trimming removed 8 bases at V and 4 bases at J, with 12 bases between. In germline, CDR1 is SNHLY, CDR2 FYNNEI. This chain's CDR3 is CASGEGAYEQYF. In DNA form, the CDR3 reads TGTGCCAGCGGGGAAGGAGCTTACGAGCAGTACTTC.

CDR3 amino acids: CASTPGGSVNYGYTF. The CDR3 DNA reads TGTGCCAGCACCCCGGGAGGTTCAGTTAACTATGGCTACACCTTC. The chain combines TRBV25-1 with TRBJ1-2; D is unclear. CDR1 MGHDK and CDR2 SYGVNS come from the germline V gene. CDR3 size: 15 residues. Trimming removed 7 bases from V and 1 base from J, with 16 bases in between.

The chain carries TRBV2 and TRBJ1-5; TRBD1 aligns across 8 bases. Trimming removed 3 bases from V and 5 bases from J; junction bases left unmatched: 9. Germline CDR1 is SNHLY and CDR2 is FYNNEI. This CDR3 is built from 16 residues. The CDR3 region has the DNA TGTGCCAGCAGTGACCCCGGGACAGGTTACGATCAGCCCCAGCATTTT. This codes for CASSDPGTGYDQPQHF. Looking up the rest from reference TRBV2 and TRBJ1-5 gives the full variable domain: EPEVTQTPSHQVTQMGQEVILRCVPISNHLYFYWYRQILGQKVEFLVSFYNNEISEKSEIFDDQFSVERPDGSNFTLKIRSTKLEDSAMYFCASSDPGTGYDQPQHFGDGTRLSIL.

CDR3 DNA sequence: TGTGCCAGCTCACCCGGCGGCTACGAGCAGTACTTC. It codes for CASSPGGYEQYF. V is TRBV18 and J is TRBJ2-7; no reliable D call. V was trimmed by 3 bases and J by 3 bases, leaving 6 bases between them. This CDR3 is built from 12 residues. Germline CDR1 and CDR2: KGHSH and LQKENI.

The chain has TRBV5-4 and TRBJ1-1, with a tentative D call TRBD1 (5 bases). This CDR3 has 13 residues. The V gene's germline CDR1 is SGHNT and CDR2 YYREEE (reference sequence). Trimming removed 3 bases at V and 1 base at J, with 7 bases between. For the CDR3, the DNA is TGTGCCAGCAGCTCGGGGGAGAACACTGAAGCTTTCTTT. Translation: CASSSGENTEAFF. Looking up the rest from reference TRBV5-4 and TRBJ1-1 gives the full variable domain: ETGVTQSPTHLIKTRGQQVTLRCSSQSGHNTVSWYQQALGQGPQFIFQYYREEENGRGNFPPRFSGLQFPNYSSELNVNALELDDSALYLCASSSGENTEAFFGQGTRLTVV.

This clone appeared many times. Other DNA sequences from this sample encode an identical CDR3 as well. The chain links TRBV19 to TRBJ1-5; 8 nucleotides agree with TRBD1. V was clipped by 6 bases and J by 5 bases; unmatched bases: 3. CDR3 length equals 13 residues. CDR1 and CDR2 (germline): LNHDA, SQIVND (reference sequence). The CDR3, as DNA: TGTGCCAGTAGACTACAGGGGGATCAGCCCCAGCATTTT. Translating gives CASRLQGDQPQHF.